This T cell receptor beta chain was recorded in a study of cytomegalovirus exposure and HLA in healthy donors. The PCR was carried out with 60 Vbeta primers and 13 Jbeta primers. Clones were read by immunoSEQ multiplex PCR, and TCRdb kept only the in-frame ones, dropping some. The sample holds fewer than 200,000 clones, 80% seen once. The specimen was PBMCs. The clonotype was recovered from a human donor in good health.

This chain's CDR3 is CASRPTSVELFF. The CDR3 DNA reads as TGTGCCAGCAGGCCGACTAGCGTCGAGCTGTTTTTT. The chain is built from TRBV11-2 and TRBJ2-2; TRBD2 aligns across 8 bases. J gave up 11 bases and V 6 bases, and 5 bases lay outside the gene matches. This CDR3 contains 12 residues. CDR1 is SGHAT, CDR2 FQNNGV, per germline.